This entry features one T cell receptor beta chain sequence. The target of this receptor is not known. Qualities for individual bases were not recorded, and no much larger clone is one base off. In total, around 600 healthy bone marrow donors made up the cohort. Cohort members were all nominally healthy when sampled, although unrecorded immune exposures were likely present. The donor was CMV seropositive and belonged to the group of 250 to 350 seropositive cohort members. Every donor gave a peripheral blood sample, and the peripheral blood mononuclear cells from that sample were used for TCR beta sequencing. Genomic DNA was extracted from the blood cell samples with the Qiagen DNeasy Blood Extraction Kit. This record belongs to a study of cytomegalovirus exposure and HLA in healthy donors (dated by TCRdb to 2015 to 2018). About the investigation overall: According to an earlier analysis of 587 of the donors, some 170 million T cells yielded 90 million to 130 million unique TCR beta sequences and 250 to 350 Gb of sequence data. An early release that covered approximately 600 HLA-typed donors contained about 300 gigabases of sequencing data and 65 million to 100 million unique TCR sequences. Of the 398 genotyped donors, around 81% fell in the genetic ancestry cluster associated with self-reported Caucasian donors. The study aimed to test whether signatures of past pathogen exposure could be identified by cataloging public T cell receptors. The study profiled the T cell repertoires of hundreds of subjects by immunosequencing and related them to cytomegalovirus serostatus. Besides the first cohort of around 700 subjects, a separate validation cohort made up of 120 or so different subjects was used. To predict cytomegalovirus infection status, the study combined high-throughput TCR immunosequencing, statistical association of individual TCRs with disease status, and machine learning. A later analysis re-analyzed previously published TCR beta repertoires from roughly 630 donors and added high-resolution HLA genotyping to study TCR occurrence patterns. Rather than using new phenotypic data, the later analysis identified candidate immune exposures from TCR beta sequences and from how often those sequences occurred across donors. In an earlier analysis of around 540 of the donors, high-throughput TCR beta sequencing was used to judge whether each TCR beta V gene segment behaved as functional or pseudogenic. Donor age, sex, ethnicity and CMV serostatus were compiled together with the repertoire data. A later genetic analysis used genome-wide SNP genotypes for about three fifths of the 666 donors, treating that subset as a discovery cohort. All discovery cohort repertoires had been generated on a single sequencing platform. Class I and class II HLA loci were covered by the typing at four-digit resolution. The number of typed donors differed by locus: about 620-630 for A, B, C, DRB1 and DQB1; 522 for DQA1; approximately 600 for DPA1; and roughly 490 for DPB1. Four or five DR-DQ haplotypes were treated as single units for association and clustering because of strong linkage in the cohort. Among a few hundred genotyped donors of the cohort, an average of about 240,000 unique TCR beta nucleotide sequences were sequenced per donor, about a sixth of them non-productive.

Libraries were constructed by the immunoSEQ multiplex PCR assay. For the multiplex PCR, a mixture combining 60 forward primers for TCR Vbeta segments and 13 reverse primers for TCR Jbeta segments was used. A multiplex PCR assay on genomic DNA amplified the CDR3 region of rearranged TCR beta genes. Amplified TCR beta libraries were sequenced as 87-base-pair reads on the Illumina HiSeq System. The source study handled its data this way. Across the roughly 700 repertoires, a later analysis counted roughly 84 million unique TCR beta chains, 9.5 million to 13 million of which were shared by at least two donors. To remove PCR and sequencing errors, raw reads were error-corrected and collapsed into unique sequences using a nearest-neighbor algorithm that merged closely related sequences. CDR3 sequences were aligned to IMGT reference sequences to assign V, D and J gene segments. For a sequence to be retained, a match of at least six nucleotides to both a V gene segment and a J gene segment was required. A rearrangement counted as productive if the CDR3 had no stop codons and remained in frame with V and J, and every other rearrangement counted as non-productive. CDR3 was defined according to IMGT convention as the region running from the second conserved V-encoded cysteine to the conserved J-encoded phenylalanine. The earlier analysis of fewer than 750 of the donors excluded sequences that lacked an unambiguous match to a single V gene segment. An earlier analysis of several hundred of the donors classified V segments as functional when productive rearrangements were above 56.7% and as segregating when the standard deviation between donors was above 5%. A statistical classification framework was developed to diagnose cytomegalovirus status using the catalog of TCR beta chain sequences. In a later analysis, TCR nucleotide sequences were compared against IMGT/GENE-DB human TR gene sequences so that V and J genes could be assigned. A later analysis assigned CDR3 sequences and most-parsimonious VDJ recombination scenarios with the TCRdist pipeline. In a later analysis, every TCR beta chain was defined by the combination of its CDR3 amino acid sequence and its V-gene family, and reads without a unique V-gene family were dropped. As a way to deal with suspected cross-contamination and a sequencing artifact, a later analysis dropped nearly 600 nucleotide sequences that were highly shared and had low generation probability. In a later analysis, a clonal expansion index for each public chain was calculated from normalized within-repertoire ranks of inferred template counts. A later analysis computed generation probabilities with a VDJ recombination model fitted to out-of-frame rearrangements, and checked the results against IGoR. Hypergeometric tests were used in a later analysis to score TCR-TCR, TCR-HLA and TCR-CMV co-occurrence, with a repertoire-size bias correction applied to the TCR pairs. False discovery rates were estimated in a later analysis by permuting HLA or CMV assignments 20 times. In a later analysis, co-occurring TCRs were grouped using DBSCAN, and TCRdist sequence similarity was added for clustering within HLA-allele-positive subsets. Co-occurrence clustering excluded repertoires with fewer than 30,000 or more than 120,000 public chains, plus five with anomalous nucleotide sharing. As stored in TCRdb, this immuneACCESS dataset retains in-frame rearrangements with V and J assigned. A fraction of the clones does not appear; measured against another copy, unresolved V genes explain less than half of the discrepancy, and the remainder lacks a known reason. V and J calls and clone size are copied from that table; D and trimming were computed from the DNA. The sample contains 150,000 to 200,000 clones, roughly three quarters of them found a single time. Around 4.6% of the sample is taken by the ten largest.

Here V drops 4 bases and J drops 0 bases, and the junction holds 5 bases not matched to any gene. The CDR3 contains 16 residues, cysteine and phenylalanine counted. The kept DNA is CDR3 alone, 48 bases in frame from the first base. The germline V gene provides CDR1 MGHRA and CDR2 YSYEKL. Study-level results and caveats: A further reported finding was that TCR beta sequences accurately predicted the HLA-A and HLA-B alleles for most subjects in the first cohort. Because some donors lacked HLA typing at each locus, the association tests relied only on the typed subset. In a later genetic analysis, a missense DCLRE1C variant was associated with V-gene and J-gene trimming of TCR beta chains, and the association was replicated in an independent cohort. The authors suggested that the approach could potentially be generalized to other disease states and immunological phenotypes. Some IMGT-functional V segments, including TRBV6-2 and TRBV6-3, could not be told apart with the 87-base-pair reads, so those segments were excluded. A later genetic analysis reported fewer N-insertions in productive TCRs among donors in an Asian-associated ancestry cluster than the roughly 620-donor mean. Only TCR beta chains were sequenced in this cohort, and the absence of alpha or paired-chain data limited detectable features. In the study, 150 to 200 TCR beta chains were listed as associated with cytomegalovirus. A later analysis found that TCR association rates varied across HLA loci, with DRB1 alleles showing the most associated TCRs and HLA-C alleles the fewest. A later analysis reported that several top co-occurrence clusters appeared linked to parvovirus B19, influenza, CMV and Epstein-Barr virus. Correlated functional status among segregating V segments might be attributable to linkage disequilibrium, but an unknown experimental factor could not be ruled out. CMV serostatus was the only immune exposure information available for the cohort. Three of the identified cytomegalovirus-associated TCR beta chains were confirmed in vitro to be specific for cytomegalovirus antigens. The sequencing pipeline was judged likely to have produced a cluster of highly shared sequence variants as a technical artifact. Because counts were too low, roughly 16 rarely observed V segments, including chromosome 9 orphons, were excluded from the earlier analysis of under 650 of the donors. Specific HLA alleles were associated with over 15,000 TCR beta sequences at a false discovery rate of 0.05 in a later analysis. Broadly in line with IMGT annotations, most TCR beta V segments showed up in productive rearrangements about 87% or about 30% of the time in an earlier analysis of around 550 of the donors. The classifier was reported to diagnose cytomegalovirus status with high specificity and sensitivity in both the original cohort and the validation cohort. According to a later analysis, most CMV-associated TCR beta chains appeared to be HLA-restricted, and the HLA associations seemed to be driven largely by CMV exposure. Sequencing depth was assumed to be roughly uniform across donors in the presence/absence analyses, though that assumption may not hold. Most TCR sequences were seen in very few donors, while some public TCRs were found in many individuals. Assigning TCR associations to individual alleles was difficult when HLA alleles, especially DR and DQ, strongly co-occurred. A later analysis found that HLA-associated TCR beta chains were more clonally expanded and had lower generation probabilities than equally common non-associated chains.

The chain is encoded by TRBV4-1 joined to TRBJ2-2; the junction holds 7 bases that match TRBD2. Input material: PBMCs. The receptor's source is a man aged 18 to 30 in good health and CMV-seropositive. The CDR3 amino acid sequence is: CASSRGGGPNTGELFF. At the DNA level, the sequence is TGCGCCAGCAGCCGAGGCGGGGGACCGAACACCGGGGAGCTGTTTTTT.